Presented here are 15 T cell receptor beta chains from one specimen sequenced in a study of T cell responses to AZD1222 COVID-19 vaccine. Profiling relied on immunoSEQ multiplex PCR, and the TCRdb table lists in-frame clones only, not all of them. The data contain 100,000 to 150,000 clones, around 90% of them singletons. The material sequenced was peripheral blood, taken on day 0 of AZD1222 vaccination. Source of these receptors: an adult in good health.

This clone was seen a single time. The chain joins TRBV5-1 to TRBJ2-1, with 7 bases matching TRBD1. From germline, CDR1 is SGHRS and CDR2 YFSETQ. The CDR3 has 13 amino acids. The J segment lost 6 bases and the V segment lost 1 base, leaving 1 base of the junction unmatched. Here the CDR3 reads CASSLSGGNEQFF. As DNA, the CDR3 is TGCGCCAGCAGCTTGTCAGGGGGCAATGAGCAGTTCTTC.

The chain is built from TRBV19 and TRBJ2-7, with D possibly being TRBD2 (5 bases). This CDR3 spans 16 amino acids. CDR1 and CDR2 from the germline V gene are LNHDA and SQIVND (reference sequence). The V gene lost 5 bases and the J gene lost 6 bases, with 23 bases spanning the gap. CDR3 amino acids: CASSSHSGIGRSEQYF. CDR3 DNA: TGTGCCAGTAGTTCACACTCCGGGATAGGGCGTTCCGAGCAGTACTTC.

A single count supports this clone. The rearrangement joins TRBV28 to TRBJ2-2; D uncertain. The CDR3 has 17 amino acids. V lost 0 bases and J lost 5, with 16 bases in between. From germline, CDR1 is MDHEN and CDR2 SYDVKM. The CDR3 is CASSLWGDATGTGELFF. The CDR3 DNA reads TGTGCCAGCAGTTTATGGGGCGACGCTACTGGGACCGGGGAGCTGTTTTTT.

The chain links TRBV19 to TRBJ1-4, with 12 bases lining up with TRBD1. The V and J ends lost 3 bases and 7 bases, in that order; junction bases with no gene match: 3. This CDR3 region has 15 residues. Germline loops: CDR1 LNHDA, CDR2 SQIVND (reference sequence). CDR3 sequence: CASSMGTGGFEKLFF. The CDR3 DNA reads as TGTGCCAGTAGTATGGGGACAGGGGGCTTTGAAAAACTGTTTTTT.

This sequence joins TRBV9 and TRBJ2-3; perhaps TRBD2 as D (6 bases). Germline loops: CDR1 SGDLS, CDR2 YYNGEE. This CDR3 is built from 15 residues. The ends were cut back, 0 bases at V and 4 bases at J, with 12 bases in the middle. CDR3 region: CASSVAVTGADTQYF. The CDR3 DNA reads TGTGCCAGCAGCGTAGCGGTAACGGGGGCAGATACGCAGTATTTT.

The chain recombines TRBV19 with TRBJ1-1, with TRBD1 matching over 8 bases. This CDR3 region has 12 residues. Unmatched junction bases numbered 3, after V lost 8 bases and J lost 4 bases. CDR1 and CDR2 (germline): LNHDA, SQIVND (reference sequence). In DNA form, the CDR3 reads TGTGCCAGTCAGCAGGGGGCCACTGAAGCTTTCTTT. Its translation: CASQQGATEAFF.

The rearrangement uses TRBV4-1 and TRBJ1-4; 7 bases fit TRBD1. Germline assignment: CDR1 MGHRA and CDR2 YSYEKL. V shed 4 bases and J 4 bases; nucleotides not matched to a gene: 6. CDR3 length: 15 residues. The CDR3: CASSLDRASNEKLFF. DNA for the CDR3: TGCGCCAGCAGCCTAGACAGGGCTAGTAATGAAAAACTGTTTTTT.

This clone has more than one count but fewer than ten. The chain carries TRBV19 and TRBJ2-1; D unresolved. The germline V and J ends were trimmed by 4 bases and 7 bases, with 8 bases remaining between them. CDR3 length equals 12 residues. Per the germline V gene, CDR1 is LNHDA and CDR2 is SQIVND (reference sequence). The CDR3 reads CASSTPPNEQFF. The CDR3 coding sequence is TGTGCCAGTAGTACCCCCCCTAATGAGCAGTTCTTC.

This clone was seen a handful of times. J is TRBJ2-1 and V is TRBV11-3; 8 bases agree with TRBD1. CDR1 SGHNT and CDR2 YENEEA come from the germline V gene. The length of the CDR3 is 15 residues. V was pared by 2 bases and J by 4 bases, with 4 bases of the junction left unmatched. DNA for the CDR3: TGTGCCAGCAGCTTACAGGGGGCCGGGTACAATGAGCAGTTCTTC. This gives the protein CASSLQGAGYNEQFF.

The J gene is TRBJ2-2, the V gene TRBV6-4; a possible D gene is TRBD1 (5 bases). CDR3 size: 14 residues. Germline-derived CDR1 and CDR2 are MRHNA and SNTAGT. Trimming stripped 2 bases from V and 5 bases from J, with 9 bases between. The CDR3 sequence is CASSDRGGTGELFF. As DNA, the CDR3 is TGTGCCAGCAGTGACAGGGGCGGTACCGGGGAGCTGTTTTTT.

This clone was seen just once. The chain joins TRBV5-1 to TRBJ2-2; D remains ambiguous. The V end lost 0 bases, the J end lost 4 bases, and 10 bases lay between the germline ends. This CDR3 comprises 15 residues. The germline CDR1 and CDR2 sequences are SGHRS and YFSETQ. The chain's CDR3 is CASSLVLGSTGELFF. For the CDR3, the DNA is TGCGCCAGCAGCTTGGTGCTGGGCTCCACCGGGGAGCTGTTTTTT.

The chain carries TRBV19 and TRBJ2-7; D is possibly TRBD1 (5 bases). This CDR3 comprises 15 residues. V was shortened by 3 bases and J by 4 bases, with 16 bases between the two germline ends. Germline CDR1 reads LNHDA; CDR2 reads SQIVND (reference sequence). The CDR3 region is CASSMGTQGWYEQYF. The CDR3 bases are TGTGCCAGTAGTATGGGAACTCAGGGTTGGTACGAGCAGTACTTC.

The genes are TRBV19 and TRBJ1-2; 7 bases map to TRBD1. From germline, CDR1 is LNHDA and CDR2 SQIVND (reference sequence). The CDR3 has 12 residues. V gave up 5 bases and J gave up 6 bases; unmatched junction bases: 3. This chain's CDR3 is CASSERGHGYTF. The CDR3 DNA reads as TGTGCCAGTAGTGAAAGGGGGCATGGCTACACCTTC.

This clone is a singleton in its sample. The J gene is TRBJ1-5, the V gene TRBV3-1 (or the pseudogene TRBV3-2); unclear D gene. The CDR3 contains 17 residues. Germline CDR1 reads LGHDT; CDR2 reads YNNKEL (reference sequence). With 1 base removed from V and 4 bases from J, the gap between germline ends came to 17 bases. CDR3 nucleotide sequence: TGTGCCAGCAGCCAAGGGTCCTCTTCTGGCGGGAATCAGCCCCAGCATTTT. Its translation: CASSQGSSSGGNQPQHF.

V gene TRBV28 combines with J gene TRBJ1-1; the match to TRBD1 covers 9 bases. Germline V gene data show CDR1 as MDHEN and CDR2 as SYDVKM. Trimming at V came to 5 bases and at J to 11 bases, leaving 9 bases not matched to a gene. The CDR3 totals 13 residues. CDR3 nucleotide sequence: TGTGCCAGCAGTCGGACAGGGGATGGTTGGGCTTTCTTT. It codes for CASSRTGDGWAFF.